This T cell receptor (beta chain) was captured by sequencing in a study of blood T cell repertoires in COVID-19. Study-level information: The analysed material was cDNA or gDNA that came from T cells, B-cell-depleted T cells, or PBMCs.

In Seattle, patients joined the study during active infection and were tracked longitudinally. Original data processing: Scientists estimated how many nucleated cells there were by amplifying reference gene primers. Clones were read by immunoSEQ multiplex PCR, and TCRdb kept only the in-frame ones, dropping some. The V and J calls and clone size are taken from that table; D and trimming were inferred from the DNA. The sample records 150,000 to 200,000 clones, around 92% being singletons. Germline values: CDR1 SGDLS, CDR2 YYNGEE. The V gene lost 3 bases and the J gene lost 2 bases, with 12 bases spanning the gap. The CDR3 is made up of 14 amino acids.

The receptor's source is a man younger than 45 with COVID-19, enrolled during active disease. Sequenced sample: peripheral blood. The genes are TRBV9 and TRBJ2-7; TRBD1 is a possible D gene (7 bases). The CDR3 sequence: CASSEAGQTYEQYF. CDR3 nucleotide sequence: TGTGCCAGCAGCGAGGCGGGACAGACCTACGAGCAGTACTTC.